Each of the 8 T cell receptor beta chains below was sequenced from the same sample in a study of blood T cell repertoires in COVID-19. Repertoires were generated with immunoSEQ multiplex PCR, while TCRdb's copy carries only in-frame clones and drops some. The sample records around 56,000 clones, about 73% being singletons. The sample consisted of peripheral blood. All receptors come from a woman in her 50s with active or convalescent COVID-19.

On this clone: Additional DNA sequences in this sample encode the identical CDR3. The gene calls are TRBV12-3 or TRBV12-4 and TRBJ2-5; D perhaps matches TRBD1 (6 bases). The ends were cut back, 3 bases at V and 5 bases at J, with 10 bases in the middle. This CDR3 spans 13 amino acids. CDR3 nucleotides: TGTGCCAGCAGTTTCCAGGGGCGGGAGACCCAGTACTTC. Translating gives CASSFQGRETQYF.

The J gene is TRBJ2-1, the V gene TRBV2, with TRBD2 matching over 10 bases. Germline V gene lookup returns CDR1 SNHLY and CDR2 FYNNEI. Unmatched junction bases numbered 3, after V lost 7 bases and J lost 0 bases. CDR3 length equals 15 residues. The CDR3 sequence: CASTSGSTSYNEQFF. Written as DNA, the CDR3 is TGTGCCAGCACTAGCGGGAGTACCTCCTACAATGAGCAGTTCTTC.

This sequence joins TRBV28 and TRBJ1-2; D ambiguous. CDR3 length: 16 residues. V was cut by 6 bases and J by 4 bases, with 21 bases left in between. Germline V gives CDR1 MDHEN, CDR2 SYDVKM. CDR3 nucleotides: TGTGCCAGCAGACTGACAAGCGGGCTTCTTGGCTATGGCTACACCTTC. It is translated as CASRLTSGLLGYGYTF.

V gene TRBV29-1 combines with J gene TRBJ1-2, with a possible D match to TRBD1 (5 bases). The CDR3 runs to 13 residues. Trimming took 3 bases from V and 1 from J, leaving 9 bases between them. Germline CDR1 SQVTM, CDR2 ANQGSEA. Here the CDR3 reads CSVERDSNYGYTF. CDR3 bases: TGCAGCGTTGAGCGAGACAGTAACTATGGCTACACCTTC.

CDR3 bases: TGCGCCAGCAGTCTGTCATCAACTAGCGGGACCAATGAGCAGTTCTTC. It translates to CASSLSSTSGTNEQFF. V gene TRBV10-1 combines with J gene TRBJ2-1; 10 bases fit TRBD2. Trimming at V came to 5 bases and at J to 6 bases, leaving 10 bases not matched to a gene. The CDR3 runs to 16 residues. From germline, CDR1 is WNHNN and CDR2 SYGVQD (reference sequence).

CDR3 region: CASSLFHRAEDTQYF. The CDR3 region has the DNA TGCGCCAGCAGCTTGTTTCACAGGGCGGAAGATACGCAGTATTTT. The V and J genes are TRBV5-1 and TRBJ2-3; D is perhaps TRBD1 (6 bases). V was trimmed by 1 base and J by 5 bases, leaving 14 bases between them. This CDR3 region has 15 residues. In germline, CDR1 is SGHRS, CDR2 YFSETQ. Full variable domain (rest looked up from reference TRBV5-1 and TRBJ2-3): KAGVTQTPRYLIKTRGQQVTLSCSPISGHRSVSWYQQTPGQGLQFLFEYFSETQRNKGNFPGRFSGRQFSNSRSEMNVSTLELGDSALYLCASSLFHRAEDTQYFGPGTRLTVL.

The chain combines TRBV11-2 with TRBJ2-7, with 10 nucleotides matching TRBD2. Germline V gene sequence: CDR1 SGHAT, CDR2 FQNNGV. CDR3 length: 17 amino acids. J gave up 0 bases and V 6 bases, and 11 bases lay outside the gene matches. The CDR3 nucleotides read TGTGCCAGCAGTGGTCTAGCGGGAGCCAGGAGCTCCTACGAGCAGTACTTC. Translation: CASSGLAGARSSYEQYF.

In this sample, this clone turned up a few times. The chain combines TRBV7-9 with TRBJ1-3; 7 bases fit TRBD1. V lost 8 bases and J lost 2; bases outside the gene matches: 0. This CDR3 comprises 12 residues. Germline V gene sequence: CDR1 SEHNR, CDR2 FQNEAQ (reference sequence). The CDR3 sequence is CASQGAGNTIYF. Written as DNA, the CDR3 is TGTGCCAGCCAGGGGGCTGGAAACACCATATATTTT.